A single sample is the source of the 2 T cell receptor beta chains below, sequenced in a study of T-cell memory formation after mild COVID-19. Using its own MiXCR run on the 5' RACE reads, TCRdb lists one record per CDR3 protein. The table includes about 410,000 distinct CDR3 sequences, roughly 18% detected once. Material for sequencing was PBMCs or a T cell subset sorted from them (not recorded which). The source of these receptors is a man between 18 and 29 years old who had mild COVID-19 (a few samples of this study predate the infection). Cell type and time point are not known.

The chain joins TRBV19 to TRBJ2-1; D is perhaps TRBD1 (6 bases). The ends were cut back, 5 bases at V and 5 bases at J, with 7 bases in the middle. CDR3 length: 12 residues. Germline CDR1 LNHDA, CDR2 SQIVND (reference sequence). The CDR3 DNA is TGTGCCAGTAGTCAGGGGCACAATGAGCAGTTCTTC. This sequence encodes CASSQGHNEQFF.

The CDR3 sequence is CASSQGEGWQGTDTQYF. In DNA, the CDR3 is TGCGCCAGCAGCCAAGGCGAAGGTTGGCAGGGCACAGATACGCAGTATTTT. The chain links TRBV4-3 to TRBJ2-3; D gene ambiguous. V lost 1 base and J lost 1, with 15 bases in between. The CDR3 totals 17 residues. In germline, CDR1 is LGHNA, CDR2 YSLEER.